Following are 11 T cell receptor beta chains from one sample sequenced in a study of early T cells in non-severe SARS-CoV-2 infection. MiXCR was run by TCRdb on the 5' RACE reads, yielding one entry per CDR3 protein. The sample shows roughly 64,000 distinct CDR3 sequences, less than 9.5% of them seen only once. Material: whole blood, obtained at baseline. The receptors originated from an adult who was a healthcare worker with PCR-confirmed SARS-CoV-2 infection or an uninfected control (not recorded which).

The V and J genes are TRBV2 and TRBJ2-4; tentative D call: TRBD2 (5 bases). Per the germline V gene, CDR1 is SNHLY and CDR2 is FYNNEI. Trimming removed 6 bases at V and 7 bases at J, with 13 bases between. This CDR3 comprises 13 residues. The DNA for the CDR3 is TGTGCCAGCAGCGGGATCCAAGGGAACATTCAGTACTTC. Amino acids: CASSGIQGNIQYF.

This clonotype was picked up a small number of times. The V gene is TRBV7-2, the J gene TRBJ1-2, with D unresolved. Germline V gene data show CDR1 as SGHTA and CDR2 as FQGNSA. The CDR3 has 15 amino acids. Trimming took off 5 bases at V and 2 bases at J, with 15 bases between the two ends. CDR3 loop: CASSPPGGSNYGYTF. CDR3 nucleotide sequence: TGTGCCAGCAGCCCCCCCGGAGGCTCCAACTATGGCTACACCTTC. Based on the CDR3 plus reference TRBV7-2 and TRBJ1-2, the full variable domain is GAGVSQSPSNKVTEKGKDVELRCDPISGHTALYWYRQSLGQGLEFLIYFQGNSAPDKSGLPSDRFSAERTGGSVSTLTIQRTQQEDSAVYLCASSPPGGSNYGYTFGSGTRLTVV.

This clonotype was counted at least ten times. The V and J genes are TRBV24-1 and TRBJ1-1, with TRBD1 as a possible D gene (6 bases). CDR3 length: 13 amino acids. From germline, CDR1 is KGHDR and CDR2 SFDVKD. V lost 2 bases and J 7 bases, leaving 10 bases between the germline ends. The DNA for the CDR3 is TGTGCCACCAGTGATTCTACAGGGCGTGAAGCTTTCTTT. It translates to CATSDSTGREAFF.

The rearrangement joins TRBV7-6 to TRBJ2-7, with D perhaps TRBD2 (6 bases). The CDR3 contains 14 residues. Germline CDR1 reads SGHVS; CDR2 reads FNYEAQ. Trimming shortened V by 5 bases and J by 4 bases, and 15 bases separated the two germline ends. The CDR3 is CASSPLLGGYEQYF. In DNA, the CDR3 is TGTGCCAGCAGCCCCCTCCTTGGAGGGTACGAGCAGTACTTC.

The chain links TRBV12-3 or TRBV12-4 to TRBJ2-5; TRBD1 matches 7 bases. The CDR3 is 15 residues long. V was pared by 5 bases and J by 5 bases, with 11 bases of the junction left unmatched. The CDR3 region has the DNA TGTGCCAGCAGTACGAGGGGGCGCAGGTGGGAGACCCAGTACTTC. Translated, it gives CASSTRGRRWETQYF.

Concerning this clonotype: Its ends do not fully match the called genes, so a read error is possible. The chain has TRBV11-2 and TRBJ2-5; TRBD2 aligns across 10 bases. The V gene's germline CDR1 is SGHAT and CDR2 FQNNGV. This CDR3 has 16 amino acids. CDR3 in DNA: TGTGTCAGCAGCGCGCTGATAGCGGGAGGACAAGAGACCCAGTACTTC. The encoded protein is CVSSALIAGGQETQYF.

This clonotype was found many times. J is TRBJ2-3 and V is TRBV18; D gene uncertain. The CDR3 consists of 14 residues. V lost 3 bases, J lost 2 bases, and 9 bases lay in between. In germline, CDR1 is KGHSH, CDR2 LQKENI. The CDR3 loop reads CASSPIGSTDTQYF. CDR3 nucleotide sequence: TGTGCCAGCTCACCTATTGGTTCCACAGATACGCAGTATTTT.

Comment on this clonotype: Sequence at one end of the junction differs from germline and may be a read error. The chain joins TRBV6-2 or TRBV6-3 to TRBJ2-1; 9 nucleotides line up with TRBD1. From germline, CDR1 is MNHEY and CDR2 SVGEGT. The CDR3 totals 17 residues. The CDR3 DNA reads as TGTGTCAGCAGTTACTCTCACCCGGGACAGGGTTTGAATGAGCAGTTCTTC. Translation gives CVSSYSHPGQGLNEQFF.

This clonotype occurred a few times. This chain connects TRBV30 to TRBJ2-3; D remains ambiguous. This CDR3 is 14 amino acids long. Germline CDR1 and CDR2: GTSNPN and SVGIG (reference sequence). V lost 0 bases and J 5 bases, leaving 12 bases between the germline ends. The CDR3 sequence: CAWSVEGLGDTQYF. The CDR3 DNA sequence: TGTGCCTGGAGTGTAGAAGGTCTTGGAGATACGCAGTATTTT.

Note on this clonotype: This may be a read error: a much more frequent sequence differs by one nucleotide. The J gene is TRBJ1-3, the V gene TRBV7-3; D call uncertain. Germline assignment: CDR1 SGHTA and CDR2 FQGTGA. The CDR3 contains 15 residues. In DNA form, the CDR3 reads TGTGTCAGCAGCACGGGCCCTGGGCCTGGAAACACCATATATTTT. Amino acids: CVSSTGPGPGNTIYF.

CDR3 sequence: CATRTESYEQYF. In DNA form, the CDR3 reads TGTGCCACCCGGACAGAATCCTACGAGCAGTACTTC. This chain connects TRBV6-6 to TRBJ2-7; TRBD1 is a possible D gene (6 bases). The V and J ends lost 10 bases and 1 base respectively, with 11 bases between them. CDR3 size: 12 residues. From germline, CDR1 is MNHNY and CDR2 SVGAGI (reference sequence).